This T cell receptor (beta chain) derives from a study of blood T cell repertoires in COVID-19. Study summary: Samples taken during acute and convalescent COVID-19 were collected in the United States, Italy and Spain. From T cells, B-cell-depleted T cells, or PBMCs came the material, which was cDNA or gDNA.

Profiled with immunoSEQ multiplex PCR; TCRdb holds only in-frame clones, not every one. Among a few thousand clones listed, 90% to 95% were seen once. The CDR3 runs to 11 residues. CDR1 and CDR2 from the germline V gene are MNHEY and SMNVEV (reference sequence). This clone showed up just a few times. The junction departs from the called germline gene at one end, perhaps through a read error. The sequenced sample consisted of peripheral blood. V usage is TRBV27 and J usage is TRBJ1-2; D not certain. The source is a man aged 50 to 60 with active COVID-19. CDR3 in amino acids: CASRSQTSLRF. The CDR3 region has the DNA TGTGCCAGCAGATCGCAGACAAGCCTGCGATTC.